The source of this T cell receptor beta chain is a study of spatial heterogeneity in lung cancer. Study-wide context: Consistently, beta-chain sequences turned up in larger numbers than alpha-chain sequences did. Study-wide points: Expanded tumor TCRs that were ubiquitous appeared in blood more at resection than follow-up.

Germline V gene lookup returns CDR1 MNHNY and CDR2 SVGAGI (reference sequence). V dropped 7 bases and J dropped 3 bases, with 9 bases sitting between them. The CDR3 extends over 12 amino acids. Specified time point: sample taken at primary tumor resection. Whole RNA was taken from tumor, nontumor lung or frozen PBMC; it was then sequenced unsorted. Samples were donated by 72 untreated early-stage non-small cell lung cancer patients. TCRdb itself ran the 5' RACE reads through MiXCR, one entry per CDR3 protein. The sample yields roughly 46,000 distinct CDR3 sequences, 10% to 15% seen once. As regards this clonotype: Its target is unknown.

Sequencing used PBMCs, obtained at surgery. J is TRBJ2-5 and V is TRBV6-6, with unresolved D. This receptor was identified in a female donor with early-stage non-small cell lung cancer. The CDR3 is CASMGYEETQYF. For the CDR3, the DNA is TGTGCCAGCATGGGGTACGAAGAGACCCAGTACTTC.